The 20 T cell receptor beta chains presented below share a single source sample, sequenced in a study of T cell responses to AZD1222 COVID-19 vaccine. Measured with immunoSEQ multiplex PCR; TCRdb has only the in-frame clones, and not every one. The table has about 120,000 clones, 80% to 90% seen once. Sequenced material: peripheral blood, taken on day 0 of MenACWY control vaccination. The receptor source for this set is an adult in good health.

The chain uses TRBV4-1 and TRBJ2-4, with D possibly TRBD1 on 5 matching bases. The CDR3 has 16 residues. Germline CDR1 is MGHRA and CDR2 is YSYEKL. V was trimmed by 2 bases and J by 1 base, leaving 12 bases between them. In DNA form, the CDR3 reads TGCGCCAGCAGCCAAACGCCGAACAGGGCCAAAAACATTCAGTACTTC. This codes for CASSQTPNRAKNIQYF.

The chain carries TRBV4-1 and TRBJ1-3; a weak D match, TRBD1 (5 bases). CDR3 length equals 18 residues. Looked up from germline, CDR1 is MGHRA and CDR2 is YSYEKL. Trimming shortened V by 3 bases and J by 0 bases, and 18 bases separated the two germline ends. DNA of the CDR3: TGCGCCAGCAGCCATGGGACGCAACAAAAATACTCTGGAAACACCATATATTTT. The encoded protein is CASSHGTQQKYSGNTIYF.

The chain couples TRBV10-2 to TRBJ2-5; D is possibly TRBD1 (6 bases). The CDR3 runs 15 residues. Germline V CDR1 and CDR2: WSHSY, SAAADI. V was trimmed by 1 base and J by 4 bases, leaving 13 bases between them. DNA of the CDR3: TGCGCCAGCAGTGAGTTTGGCAGGGGCGGAGAGACCCAGTACTTC. Translated: CASSEFGRGGETQYF.

The CDR3 DNA reads TGTGCCAGCAGCCTACCGGGGGCAGCGACTAACTATGGCTACACCTTC. Translation: CASSLPGAATNYGYTF. The rearrangement uses TRBV28 and TRBJ1-2, with D possibly being TRBD1 (6 bases). The length of the CDR3 is 16 residues. V lost 6 bases and J lost 0, with 17 bases in between. Germline-derived CDR1 and CDR2 are MDHEN and SYDVKM.

In this sample, this clone turned up a few times. V usage is TRBV28 and J usage is TRBJ1-5; D not resolved. The V and J ends lost 5 bases and 5 bases respectively, with 13 bases between them. The CDR3 loop spans 14 amino acids. Germline CDR1 and CDR2: MDHEN and SYDVKM. The CDR3 coding sequence is TGTGCCAGCAGTCCCCGGACGGACTATCAGCCCCAGCATTTT. Translation gives CASSPRTDYQPQHF.

This clone was detected once. CDR3: CAWSLLRPGQGNNSPLHF. The DNA of the CDR3 is TGTGCCTGGAGCTTACTGAGACCGGGACAGGGAAATAATTCACCCCTCCACTTT. The V and J genes are TRBV30 and TRBJ1-6; 9 positions agree with TRBD1. V was clipped by 3 bases and J by 5 bases; unmatched bases: 14. Germline V gene lookup returns CDR1 GTSNPN and CDR2 SVGIG (reference sequence). The CDR3 has 18 residues.

This clone was counted between two and nine times. The chain employs TRBV24-1 and TRBJ1-2; D possibly corresponds to TRBD1 (6 bases). V was clipped by 2 bases and J by 6 bases, with 9 bases between them. CDR3 length: 13 residues. Germline lookup yields CDR1 KGHDR and CDR2 SFDVKD. The CDR3 bases are TGTGCCACCAGTGATTCGAGGGGGAATGGCTACACCTTC. It is translated as CATSDSRGNGYTF.

This chain connects TRBV11-2 to TRBJ2-2; the D call may be TRBD1 or TRBD2 (5 bases each). The CDR3 runs to 14 residues. Per germline, CDR1 SGHAT and CDR2 FQNNGV. With 5 bases removed from V and 6 bases from J, the gap between germline ends came to 13 bases. CDR3 sequence reads: CASSPRSGPGELFF. The CDR3 DNA sequence: TGTGCCAGCAGCCCTAGGTCGGGGCCCGGGGAGCTGTTTTTT.

This chain uses TRBV7-9 with TRBJ2-7; the D gene is possibly TRBD1 (6 bases). This CDR3 spans 14 amino acids. The germline V gene encodes CDR1 SEHNR and CDR2 FQNEAQ (reference sequence). V was trimmed by 5 bases and J by 2 bases, leaving 13 bases between them. The DNA for the CDR3 is TGTGCCAGCAGCCGAACAGGGAATACCTACGAGCAGTACTTC. Its translation: CASSRTGNTYEQYF.

The CDR3 spells CASSIVGGNYGYTF. The CDR3 nucleotides read TGTGCCAGTAGTATAGTCGGGGGTAATTATGGCTACACCTTC. The chain joins TRBV19 to TRBJ1-2, with D possibly matching TRBD1 (5 bases). Germline V gives CDR1 LNHDA, CDR2 SQIVND (reference sequence). This CDR3 is 14 amino acids long. The germline V and J ends were trimmed by 1 base and 5 bases, with 11 bases remaining between them.

Only one count was recorded for this clone. The chain employs TRBV5-4 and TRBJ2-7; a possible D gene is TRBD2 (5 bases). Deletions cut 1 base from V and 3 bases from J, with 11 bases between. In germline, CDR1 is SGHNT, CDR2 YYREEE (reference sequence). The CDR3 extends over 14 amino acids. The CDR3 DNA is TGTGCCAGCAGCTTGTTCAGCGGTAGCTACGAGCAGTACTTC. It yields the protein CASSLFSGSYEQYF.

This chain uses TRBV2 with TRBJ1-1; 7 nucleotides match TRBD1. The V gene end was trimmed by 6 bases and the J gene end by 5 bases; junction bases not matched to a gene: 6. The CDR3 consists of 13 residues. Per germline, CDR1 SNHLY and CDR2 FYNNEI. The CDR3 coding sequence is TGTGCCAGCAGGGACAGGACTTTAACTGAAGCTTTCTTT. It translates to CASRDRTLTEAFF.

V usage is TRBV5-8 and J usage is TRBJ2-3; unclear D gene. With 4 bases removed from V and 3 bases from J, the gap between germline ends came to 15 bases. Germline CDR1 reads SGHTS; CDR2 reads YDEGEE. This CDR3 has 15 amino acids. For the CDR3, the DNA is TGTGCCAGCAGCCCCGGCAGGTGGGGAACAGATACGCAGTATTTT. It encodes CASSPGRWGTDTQYF.

CDR3 in DNA: TGTGCCTGTCACGTCCTTAATAATGAAAAACTGTTTTTT. Its translation is CACHVLNNEKLFF. The chain joins TRBV30 to TRBJ1-4; D call uncertain. Germline CDR1 and CDR2: GTSNPN and SVGIG (reference sequence). Trimming pared 6 bases from V and 4 bases from J, leaving 12 bases between. The CDR3 consists of 13 residues. Based on the CDR3 plus reference TRBV30 and TRBJ1-4, the full variable domain is SQTIHQWPATLVQPVGSPLSLECTVEGTSNPNLYWYRQAAGRGLQLLFYSVGIGQISSEVPQNLSASRPQDRQFILSSKKLLLSDSGFYLCACHVLNNEKLFFGSGTQLSVL.

The J gene is TRBJ1-1, the V gene TRBV9; a possible D gene is TRBD1 (5 bases). V was shortened by 0 bases and J by 3 bases, with 12 bases between the two germline ends. Germline V gene data show CDR1 as SGDLS and CDR2 as YYNGEE. The CDR3 has 15 amino acids. The DNA of the CDR3 is TGTGCCAGCAGCGTAGTTCAGGGTAGTGACACTGAAGCTTTCTTT. Protein product: CASSVVQGSDTEAFF. Variable domain in full (rest from reference TRBV9 and TRBJ1-1): DSGVTQTPKHLITATGQRVTLRCSPRSGDLSVYWYQQSLDQGLQFLIQYYNGEERAKGNILERFSAQQFPDLHSELNLSSLELGDSALYFCASSVVQGSDTEAFFGQGTRLTVV.

This sequence joins TRBV19 and TRBJ1-2, with TRBD1 matching 7 bases. This CDR3 is 12 amino acids long. Germline CDR1 LNHDA, CDR2 SQIVND (reference sequence). Germline trimming cut 10 bases from V and 4 bases from J; bases unmatched to any gene: 6. The CDR3 DNA follows: TGTGCCACACAACACAGGGGCTATGGCTACACCTTC. Translated: CATQHRGYGYTF.

The rearrangement links TRBV19 to TRBJ1-5, with 7 bases matching TRBD1. The germline V gene has CDR1 LNHDA and CDR2 SQIVND (reference sequence). This CDR3 is built from 14 residues. V trimming: 4 bases; J trimming: 8 bases; junction bases outside the gene matches: 8. This CDR3 reads CASSRGRGREPQHF. The DNA for the CDR3 is TGTGCCAGTAGTAGGGGTAGGGGGCGAGAGCCCCAGCATTTT.

This clone was counted a single time. The V gene is TRBV19, the J gene TRBJ2-7; D tentatively fits TRBD1 or TRBD2 (5 bases each). This CDR3 is built from 15 residues. Trimming took off 5 bases at V and 6 bases at J, with 20 bases between the two ends. CDR1 and CDR2 from the germline V gene are LNHDA and SQIVND (reference sequence). The CDR3 loop is CASSDEGTVSREQYF. DNA of the CDR3: TGTGCCAGTAGTGATGAGGGGACGGTTTCTCGCGAGCAGTACTTC. The complete variable domain, with remaining parts taken from reference TRBV19 and TRBJ2-7, reads DGGITQSPKYLFRKEGQNVTLSCEQNLNHDAMYWYRQDPGQGLRLIYYSQIVNDFQKGDIAEGYSVSREKKESFPLTVTSAQKNPTAFYLCASSDEGTVSREQYFGPGTRLTVT.

The CDR3 region is CASSPGQGYTYEQYF. The CDR3, as DNA: TGTGCCAGCTCACCAGGACAGGGGTATACCTACGAGCAGTACTTC. The chain links TRBV18 to TRBJ2-7; the match to TRBD1 covers 9 bases. Germline CDR1 reads KGHSH; CDR2 reads LQKENI. With 2 bases clipped from V and 2 bases from J, the junction kept 4 bases outside the gene matches. The CDR3 contains 15 residues.

The CDR3 coding sequence is TGCAGTGCTAGACGAGATGGCTACACCTTC. Amino acid sequence: CSARRDGYTF. The genes are TRBV20-1 and TRBJ1-2; D gene ambiguous. V was shortened by 2 bases and J by 6 bases, with 4 bases between the two germline ends. This CDR3 is built from 10 residues. The germline V gene encodes CDR1 DFQATT and CDR2 SNEGSKA (reference sequence).